The 15 T cell receptor beta chains below come from one sample, sequenced in a study of CD8+CD57+ T cells in acquired aplastic anemia. Sequencing involved patients with CD8+CD57+ cell expansion previously shown by flow cytometry. Profiles of TCR beta VDJ and CDR3 were generated from a genomic DNA template. TCRdb itself ran the reads through MiXCR, one entry per CDR3 protein. The sample lists approximately 190,000 distinct CDR3 sequences; around 47% were seen once. The sequencing sample was made of sorted CD4+, CD8+, or CD8+CD57+ T cells (not recorded which) from PBMCs. These receptors were collected from a human donor with aplastic anemia.

This clonotype was counted between two and nine times. The chain employs TRBV7-2 and TRBJ2-7, with a possible D match to TRBD2 (6 bases). Per germline, CDR1 SGHTA and CDR2 FQGNSA. Trimming pared 5 bases from V and 4 bases from J, leaving 12 bases between. This CDR3 has 13 amino acids. The CDR3 reads CASSGGPGYEQYF. The CDR3 DNA reads as TGTGCCAGCAGCGGAGGGCCAGGGTACGAGCAGTACTTC.

Comment on this clonotype: Because the CDR3 is missing its conserved closing phenylalanine or tryptophan, this is likely a read error. The V call is TRBV20-1, the J call TRBJ2-1; 10 bases map to TRBD1. CDR3 size: 16 residues. The germline gives CDR1 DFQATT, CDR2 SNEGSKA (reference sequence). In DNA form, the CDR3 reads TGCAGTGCTAGACGTCCTGGGACAGGGGTGTACAATAAGCAGTTCTCC. As protein: CSARRPGTGVYNKQFS.

This clonotype was counted at least ten times. The chain carries TRBV19 and TRBJ1-3; TRBD1 is a possible D gene (6 bases). The germline V and J ends were trimmed by 5 bases and 0 bases, with 14 bases remaining between them. This CDR3 spans 16 amino acids. The germline CDR1 and CDR2 sequences are LNHDA and SQIVND (reference sequence). The CDR3 DNA reads as TGTGCCAGTAGTGCTCATCAGGGGAACTCTGGAAACACCATATATTTT. Amino acid sequence: CASSAHQGNSGNTIYF.

The chain employs TRBV7-8 and TRBJ2-7; possible D gene TRBD1, 6 bases. Germline V gives CDR1 SGHVS, CDR2 FQNEAQ. There are 13 residues in the CDR3. V shed 5 bases and J shed 6 bases, with 14 bases lying between them. The CDR3 is CASSGRDTSEQYF. CDR3 nucleotide sequence: TGTGCCAGCAGCGGAAGGGACACCTCCGAGCAGTACTTC.

The chain employs TRBV7-3 and TRBJ2-5; D possibly corresponds to TRBD2 (5 bases). The germline V gene has CDR1 SGHTA and CDR2 FQGTGA. This CDR3 region has 13 residues. Trimming cost V 5 bases and J 5 bases, with 12 bases left between them. Written as DNA, the CDR3 is TGTGCCAGCAGCGGAGGCCCGGACGAGACCCAGTACTTC. Amino acid sequence: CASSGGPDETQYF.

The V and J genes are TRBV4-2 and TRBJ2-3; TRBD2 aligns across 7 bases. This CDR3 has 15 amino acids. Germline-derived CDR1 and CDR2 are LGHNA and YNFKEQ. Trimming took 1 base from V and 6 from J; bases not matched to a gene: 7. This chain's CDR3 is CASSQVAGVGDTQYF. The CDR3 coding sequence is TGTGCCAGCAGCCAAGTTGCGGGAGTTGGGGATACGCAGTATTTT.

This clonotype came up once. A much more abundant neighbour one base away suggests this may be a read error. This rearrangement joins TRBV3-1 to TRBJ2-5; the D gene is possibly TRBD2 (5 bases). The CDR3 runs to 12 residues. Germline lookup yields CDR1 LGHDT and CDR2 YNNKEL (reference sequence). CDR3 loop: CASSIVWETQDF. The CDR3, as DNA: TGTGCCAGCAGTATCGTGTGGGAGACCCAGGACTTC.

The sample holds many counts of this clonotype. The chain has TRBV5-1 and TRBJ1-1; D may be TRBD1 (5 bases). With 2 bases removed from V and 0 bases from J, the gap between germline ends came to 11 bases. The CDR3 totals 15 residues. Germline V gene sequence: CDR1 SGHRS, CDR2 YFSETQ. The CDR3 DNA sequence: TGCGCCAGCAGCTTTCGAGGGGAAATGAACACTGAAGCTTTCTTT. Amino acids: CASSFRGEMNTEAFF.

This clonotype was counted only a few times. The V and J genes are TRBV25-1 and TRBJ2-7, with 16 bases aligning to TRBD2. The CDR3 loop spans 17 amino acids. From germline, CDR1 is MGHDK and CDR2 SYGVNS. With V trimmed by 6 bases and J by 7 bases, 12 bases remained unmatched. The CDR3 is CASSQGGLAGGLGEQYF. As DNA, the CDR3 is TGTGCCAGCAGCCAAGGGGGACTAGCGGGAGGGCTTGGGGAGCAGTACTTC.

In this sample, this clonotype turned up a few times. The chain uses TRBV2 and TRBJ2-3; unclear D gene. Deletions cut 3 bases from V and 5 bases from J, with 9 bases between. Germline lookup yields CDR1 SNHLY and CDR2 FYNNEI. This CDR3 comprises 13 residues. CDR3 DNA sequence: TGTGCCAGCAGTGAGAGGCAGTTAGATACGCAGTATTTT. This sequence encodes CASSERQLDTQYF.

This chain joins TRBV24-1 and TRBJ2-5; no definite D call. The CDR3 loop spans 13 amino acids. CDR1 KGHDR and CDR2 SFDVKD come from the germline V gene. The V end lost 0 bases, the J end lost 3 bases, and 4 bases lay between the germline ends. The CDR3: CATSDLEEETQYF. The CDR3 DNA reads TGTGCCACCAGTGATTTGGAAGAAGAGACCCAGTACTTC.

This clonotype has only a few counts. The rearrangement uses TRBV11-2 and TRBJ2-1; 14 bases are shared with TRBD2. The CDR3 has 15 amino acids. Germline lookup yields CDR1 SGHAT and CDR2 FQNNGV. V trimming: 5 bases; J trimming: 7 bases; junction bases outside the gene matches: 4. The DNA of the CDR3 is TGTGCCAGCAGCCCAGGGACTAGCGGGAGTAATGAGCAGTTCTTC. This encodes CASSPGTSGSNEQFF.

The chain recombines TRBV19 with TRBJ2-3; D might be TRBD2 (6 bases). CDR1 is LNHDA, CDR2 SQIVND, per germline (reference sequence). With 2 bases removed from V and 0 bases from J, the gap between germline ends came to 12 bases. This CDR3 is built from 16 residues. The CDR3 nucleotides are TGTGCCAGTAGTATACAGGGCGGGGCTAGCACAGATACGCAGTATTTT. Translated: CASSIQGGASTDTQYF.

This clonotype was observed a handful of times. The chain has TRBV29-1 and TRBJ2-5; 7 positions match TRBD1. The CDR3 consists of 14 residues. CDR1 and CDR2 (germline): SQVTM, ANQGSEA. V lost 7 bases to trimming and J lost 4 bases; unmatched junction nucleotides: 12. CDR3 in amino acids: CSAVLGRGSETQYF. CDR3 nucleotides: TGCAGCGCCGTTCTGGGCAGGGGGTCAGAGACCCAGTACTTC.

This clonotype came up once. The DNA of the CDR3 is TGTGCCAGCAGCCCAGGGACTAGCGGGAGTGGAGGTGAGCAGTTCTTC. It specifies CASSPGTSGSGGEQFF. The V gene is TRBV7-8, the J gene TRBJ2-1; TRBD2 matches at 14 bases. The trim removed 5 bases at V and 9 bases at J, leaving 9 bases unmatched. The CDR3 totals 16 residues. The germline gives CDR1 SGHVS, CDR2 FQNEAQ.